Listed below are T cell receptor beta chains from one sample, sequenced in a study of T cells in Graves' hyperthyroidism and ophthalmopathy. A single record per CDR3 protein comes from TCRdb applying MiXCR to the multiplex PCR reads. The sample lists 730,000 or so distinct CDR3 sequences; under 20% were seen once. Sequenced: blood. The receptor source for this set is a woman between 45 and 65 years old with Graves' hyperthyroidism that later progressed to Graves' ophthalmopathy. CDR3s include the opening cysteine and the closing phenylalanine or tryptophan. A D gene is named only where the DNA matches it firmly. Expanded clones get a size class; other rows say once, few or many, or leave the size out.

D,size,J,V,CDR3,DNA
.,many,TRBJ1-1,TRBV12-3/TRBV12-4,CASTLTGNTEAFF,TGTGCCAGCACCCTTACAGGGAACACTGAAGCTTTCTTT
.,few,TRBJ1-1,TRBV19,CASSIGEVNTEAFF,TGTGCCAGTAGTATTGGGGAGGTGAACACTGAAGCTTTCTTT
.,many,TRBJ2-5,TRBV20-1,CSAPIRETQYF,TGCAGTGCCCCTATTCGGGAGACCCAGTACTTC
.,.,TRBJ2-7,TRBV7-9,CATGWGDKPYEQYF,TGTGCCACGGGGTGGGGGGACAAACCCTACGAGCAGTACTTC
TRBD1,few,TRBJ1-5,TRBV6-1,CASRPPGTGDQPQHF,TGTGCCAGCAGGCCTCCAGGGACAGGGGACCAGCCCCAGCATTTT
TRBD2,many,TRBJ2-7,TRBV20-1,CSARDTSGGSYEQYF,TGCAGTGCTAGAGATACTAGCGGGGGCTCCTACGAGCAGTACTTC
TRBD2,.,TRBJ2-1,TRBV20-1,CSARLGGVTSYNEQFF,TGCAGTGCTCGTTTGGGGGGGGTTACCTCCTACAATGAGCAGTTCTTC
.,.,TRBJ1-1,TRBV2,CASSDPPNTEAFF,TGTGCCAGCAGTGACCCCCCCAACACTGAAGCTTTCTTT
.,few,TRBJ2-6,TRBV18,CASSPSQVQGWANVLTF,TGTGCCAGCTCACCTTCACAAGTCCAGGGTTGGGCCAACGTCCTGACTTTC
.,many,TRBJ2-1,TRBV27,CASSKRSSYNEQFF,TGTGCCAGCAGTAAGAGGAGCTCCTACAATGAGCAGTTCTTC
TRBD1,many,TRBJ2-3,TRBV2,CASSVIPGQGGDTQYF,TGTGCCAGCAGTGTGATTCCAGGACAGGGAGGTGATACGCAGTATTTT
.,many,TRBJ2-7,TRBV20-1,CSADSIYEQYF,TGCAGTGCTGATTCGATCTACGAGCAGTACTTC
.,many,TRBJ1-1,TRBV12-3/TRBV12-4,CASFRDKGFLDTEAFF,TGTGCCAGCTTCCGGGACAAGGGGTTTTTGGATACTGAAGCTTTCTTT
.,.,TRBJ1-6,TRBV10-1,CASSERHRNSPLHF,TGCGCCAGCAGTGAGAGGCATAGGAATTCACCCCTCCACTTT
.,few,TRBJ1-1,TRBV9,CASSVGGGVEAFF,TGTGCCAGCAGCGTAGGGGGAGGGGTTGAAGCTTTCTTT
TRBD1,few,TRBJ2-4,TRBV6-9,CASSYSGTEKNIQYF,TGTGCCAGCAGTTATTCCGGGACAGAGAAAAACATTCAGTACTTC
TRBD1,.,TRBJ1-2,TRBV12-3/TRBV12-4,CASLFSSRDRGYGYTF,TGTGCCAGCCTATTCTCCTCCCGGGACAGGGGCTATGGCTACACCTTC
TRBD2,.,TRBJ2-1,TRBV7-7,CASSLLPVESGGGSEQFF,TGTGCTAGCAGCTTATTGCCCGTGGAAAGCGGGGGGGGCAGTGAGCAGTTCTTC
.,few,TRBJ1-2,TRBV6-4,CASSRTLGALNGYTF,TGTGCCAGCAGTCGAACTCTCGGGGCGCTTAATGGCTACACCTTC
.,many,TRBJ2-7,TRBV2,CASTLRAGMEYEQYF,TGTGCCAGCACACTCCGCGCGGGGATGGAGTACGAGCAGTACTTC
.,few,TRBJ2-4,TRBV20-1,CSARVGQGNIQYF,TGCAGTGCTAGAGTCGGCCAGGGTAACATTCAGTACTTC
.,few,TRBJ1-2,TRBV12-3/TRBV12-4,CASSLVESGYTF,TGTGCCAGCAGTTTAGTGGAGTCTGGCTACACCTTC
.,.,TRBJ2-1,TRBV10-3,CAISESPDYNEQFF,TGTGCCATCAGTGAGTCTCCGGATTACAATGAGCAGTTCTTC
.,few,TRBJ1-5,TRBV6-5,CASSYTHNQPQHF,TGTGCCAGCAGTTACACTCACAATCAGCCCCAGCATTTT
TRBD1,few,TRBJ2-7,TRBV7-9,CASSSRDSISYEQYF,TGTGCCAGCAGCTCCCGGGACAGTATCTCCTACGAGCAGTACTTC
.,.,TRBJ1-5,TRBV7-9,CASSRVDTYQPQHF,TGTGCCAGCAGCCGTGTTGACACCTATCAGCCCCAGCATTTT
.,few,TRBJ1-4,TRBV7-2,CASTHRRGGEKLFF,TGTGCCAGCACCCATCGGCGGGGAGGTGAAAAACTGTTTTTT
TRBD1,.,TRBJ2-7,TRBV13,CASSKRTGSLFEQYF,TGTGCCAGCAGCAAAAGGACAGGGAGTCTCTTCGAGCAGTACTTC
.,few,TRBJ2-1,TRBV4-1,CASSQDSGNPYNEQFF,TGCGCCAGCAGCCAAGACTCGGGCAACCCCTACAATGAGCAGTTCTTC
TRBD2,many,TRBJ2-1,TRBV6-2/TRBV6-3,CASSYYLAGGSSYNEQFF,TGTGCCAGCAGTTATTACCTAGCGGGGGGCAGCTCCTACAATGAGCAGTTCTTC
.,few,TRBJ2-3,TRBV5-5,CASSGAGVDTQYF,TGTGCCAGCAGCGGGGCAGGGGTAGATACGCAGTATTTT
TRBD1,.,TRBJ2-2,TRBV5-1,CASSGKQGETGELFF,TGCGCCAGCAGCGGAAAACAGGGGGAAACCGGGGAGCTGTTTTTT
.,.,TRBJ2-3,TRBV5-4,CASSLELGSDTQYF,TGTGCCAGCAGCTTAGAATTGGGGTCTGATACGCAGTATTTT
.,.,TRBJ2-7,TRBV6-1,CAGSDETGLHEQYF,TGTGCCGGCAGTGACGAAACCGGTCTGCACGAGCAGTACTTC
.,many,TRBJ1-1,TRBV18,CASSPGGSGAFF,TGTGCCAGCTCACCGGGGGGGAGTGGGGCTTTCTTT
TRBD2,few,TRBJ2-1,TRBV24-1,CATSVTGGPYEQFF,TGTGCCACCAGTGTGACGGGGGGGCCGTATGAGCAGTTCTTC
.,many,TRBJ2-7,TRBV6-1,CASSPGFGEQYF,TGTGCCAGCAGTCCAGGGTTCGGCGAGCAGTACTTC
TRBD1,.,TRBJ2-7,TRBV18,CASSPGQGDVYEQYF,TGTGCCAGCTCACCAGGCCAGGGGGATGTCTACGAGCAGTACTTC
.,once,TRBJ1-4,TRBV18,CASSPPGLTEGIGVREKLFF,TGTGCCAGCTCACCACCGGGGCTGACAGAGGGGATTGGTGTACGCGAAAAACTGTTTTTT